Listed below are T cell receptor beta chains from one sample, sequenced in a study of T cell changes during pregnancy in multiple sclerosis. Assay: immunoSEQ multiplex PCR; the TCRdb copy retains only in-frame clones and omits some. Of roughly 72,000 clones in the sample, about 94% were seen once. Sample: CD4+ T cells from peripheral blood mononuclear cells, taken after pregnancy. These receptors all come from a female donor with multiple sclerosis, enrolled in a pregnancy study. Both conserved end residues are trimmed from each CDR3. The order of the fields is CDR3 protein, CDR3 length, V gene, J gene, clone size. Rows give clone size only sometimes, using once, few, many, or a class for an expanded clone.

CDR3aa: ASSSGLAGFGGELF
len: 14
v_gene: TRBV18
j_gene: TRBJ2-2
abundance: .

CDR3aa: ASSLGPGLSAYEQY
len: 14
v_gene: TRBV5-1
j_gene: TRBJ2-7
abundance: .

CDR3aa: ASSLVGTSGRGYT
len: 13
v_gene: TRBV5-1
j_gene: TRBJ1-2
abundance: .

CDR3aa: ASSSGLAGETQY
len: 12
v_gene: TRBV7-9
j_gene: TRBJ2-5
abundance: .

CDR3aa: AWSGDRGDEQF
len: 11
v_gene: TRBV30
j_gene: TRBJ2-1
abundance: .

CDR3aa: ATSTSGGVAGELF
len: 13
v_gene: TRBV6-1
j_gene: TRBJ2-2
abundance: .

CDR3aa: ASSILAGATTDTQY
len: 14
v_gene: TRBV19
j_gene: TRBJ2-3
abundance: .

CDR3aa: ASSYSREGLHVQY
len: 13
v_gene: TRBV6-5
j_gene: TRBJ2-4
abundance: .

CDR3aa: ASSFTFGLAGHNEQF
len: 15
v_gene: TRBV5-1
j_gene: TRBJ2-1
abundance: .

CDR3aa: ASSSQGARAFDNEQF
len: 15
v_gene: TRBV27
j_gene: TRBJ2-1
abundance: .

CDR3aa: ASSIGGTGGADTQY
len: 14
v_gene: TRBV19
j_gene: TRBJ2-3
abundance: .

CDR3aa: ASSVVPSGSNTGELF
len: 15
v_gene: TRBV9
j_gene: TRBJ2-2
abundance: .

CDR3aa: ASSSDRVLGGEQF
len: 13
v_gene: TRBV27
j_gene: TRBJ2-1
abundance: .

CDR3aa: ASSITGGRKPQH
len: 12
v_gene: TRBV19
j_gene: TRBJ1-5
abundance: .

CDR3aa: AAHSGGPYEQY
len: 11
v_gene: TRBV29-1
j_gene: TRBJ2-7
abundance: .

CDR3aa: ALPGLAGEFGELF
len: 13
v_gene: TRBV30
j_gene: TRBJ2-2
abundance: few

CDR3aa: ASSVDFGRAYEQY
len: 13
v_gene: TRBV9
j_gene: TRBJ2-7
abundance: few

CDR3aa: ASSSRGGLAKNIQY
len: 14
v_gene: TRBV14
j_gene: TRBJ2-4
abundance: .

CDR3aa: ASSLAGSRTDTQY
len: 13
v_gene: TRBV5-4
j_gene: TRBJ2-3
abundance: once

CDR3aa: ASSQWGLGEKLF
len: 12
v_gene: TRBV14
j_gene: TRBJ1-4
abundance: .

CDR3aa: ASSSTGTRY
len: 9
v_gene: TRBV7-2
j_gene: TRBJ2-5
abundance: .

CDR3aa: ASSSRLAGGPTDTQY
len: 15
v_gene: TRBV5-1
j_gene: TRBJ2-3
abundance: .

CDR3aa: ASSPTTGAIRNEQF
len: 14
v_gene: TRBV4-1
j_gene: TRBJ2-1
abundance: .

CDR3aa: ASSRAGTGNTIY
len: 12
v_gene: TRBV7-9
j_gene: TRBJ1-3
abundance: .

CDR3aa: ASSQVGGEQF
len: 10
v_gene: TRBV14
j_gene: TRBJ2-1
abundance: once

CDR3aa: SVAGTAQETQY
len: 11
v_gene: TRBV29-1
j_gene: TRBJ2-5
abundance: .

CDR3aa: SEGGPSGSDTQY
len: 12
v_gene: TRBV29-1
j_gene: TRBJ2-3
abundance: .

CDR3aa: ASSLGTPGTEAF
len: 12
v_gene: TRBV28
j_gene: TRBJ1-1
abundance: many

CDR3aa: ASSRGTGRYT
len: 10
v_gene: TRBV6-5
j_gene: TRBJ1-2
abundance: .

CDR3aa: ASSLETRGNSYEQY
len: 14
v_gene: TRBV11-1
j_gene: TRBJ2-7
abundance: .

CDR3aa: ASSPLADSYNEQF
len: 13
v_gene: TRBV5-1
j_gene: TRBJ2-1
abundance: .

CDR3aa: ASRRWAGANEQY
len: 12
v_gene: TRBV5-1
j_gene: TRBJ2-7
abundance: .

CDR3aa: ASSEVTGGYNEQF
len: 13
v_gene: TRBV5-1
j_gene: TRBJ2-1
abundance: .

CDR3aa: ASSTIAGEETQY
len: 12
v_gene: TRBV6-5
j_gene: TRBJ2-5
abundance: .

CDR3aa: ASSLQGGQPQH
len: 11
v_gene: TRBV27
j_gene: TRBJ1-5
abundance: .

CDR3aa: SVRIGGDTEAF
len: 11
v_gene: TRBV29-1
j_gene: TRBJ1-1
abundance: few

CDR3aa: ASNKLGSSYNEQF
len: 13
v_gene: TRBV5-6
j_gene: TRBJ2-1
abundance: .

CDR3aa: ASSLPGGGYT
len: 10
v_gene: TRBV28
j_gene: TRBJ1-2
abundance: .

CDR3aa: ASSPGTSSEQY
len: 11
v_gene: TRBV13
j_gene: TRBJ2-7
abundance: .

CDR3aa: ASTDYQGSVITEAF
len: 14
v_gene: TRBV28
j_gene: TRBJ1-1
abundance: .

CDR3aa: ASSLVWDTELNTEAF
len: 15
v_gene: TRBV7-8
j_gene: TRBJ1-1
abundance: .

CDR3aa: ASRESGRAYEQY
len: 12
v_gene: TRBV6-1
j_gene: TRBJ2-7
abundance: .

CDR3aa: ASSQDEGDWRDEQF
len: 14
v_gene: TRBV14
j_gene: TRBJ2-1
abundance: .

CDR3aa: ASRPLTSGETQY
len: 12
v_gene: TRBV5-1
j_gene: TRBJ2-5
abundance: .

CDR3aa: ASSFSRVSPDTQY
len: 13
v_gene: TRBV27
j_gene: TRBJ2-3
abundance: .

CDR3aa: ASSTSRVASEQF
len: 12
v_gene: TRBV11-2
j_gene: TRBJ2-1
abundance: .

CDR3aa: ASSFLAGAYNEQF
len: 13
v_gene: TRBV5-5
j_gene: TRBJ2-1
abundance: .

CDR3aa: ASSLRQGKIGELF
len: 13
v_gene: TRBV5-4
j_gene: TRBJ2-2
abundance: .

CDR3aa: ASSLLSGTGGSGYT
len: 14
v_gene: TRBV28
j_gene: TRBJ1-2
abundance: .

CDR3aa: ASSLLSGSANTGELF
len: 15
v_gene: TRBV9
j_gene: TRBJ2-2
abundance: .

CDR3aa: ASSFNSGRAYNEQF
len: 14
v_gene: TRBV5-4
j_gene: TRBJ2-1
abundance: .

CDR3aa: AISLAGNTGELF
len: 12
v_gene: TRBV10-3
j_gene: TRBJ2-2
abundance: .

CDR3aa: ASSTRTPKETQY
len: 12
v_gene: TRBV28
j_gene: TRBJ2-5
abundance: .

CDR3aa: ASSLGLAGGFSYNEQF
len: 16
v_gene: TRBV5-6
j_gene: TRBJ2-1
abundance: .

CDR3aa: AWSVRTVNQPQH
len: 12
v_gene: TRBV30
j_gene: TRBJ1-5
abundance: .

CDR3aa: ASSLDRGVLGF
len: 11
v_gene: TRBV7-9
j_gene: TRBJ2-1
abundance: .